This T cell receptor beta chain appears in the sequencing data of a study of T cells in Graves' hyperthyroidism and ophthalmopathy. Study results and caveats: The model foresaw ophthalmopathy a median roughly 6 months prior to onset.

The investigators amplified TCR beta CDR3 regions from RNA transcripts. The HTBI set primed first-round TCR CDR3 RT-PCR. TCRdb itself ran the multiplex PCR reads through MiXCR, one entry per CDR3 protein. The sample shows 550,000 to 600,000 distinct CDR3 sequences, around 45% of them seen only once. V shed 0 bases and J shed 2 bases, with 7 bases lying between them. This CDR3 has 13 residues. Per the germline V gene, CDR1 is SQVTM and CDR2 is ANQGSEA. Concerning this clonotype: The antigen remains unidentified.

The sequence was obtained from an adult woman with Graves' disease, either hyperthyroidism or ophthalmopathy (not recorded which). The chain uses TRBV29-1 and TRBJ1-1; D unclear. The sample was peripheral blood or thyroid tissue (not recorded which). CDR3 DNA: TGCAGCGTTGAAGATCGGGATAACACTGAAGCTTTCTTT. It yields the protein CSVEDRDNTEAFF.